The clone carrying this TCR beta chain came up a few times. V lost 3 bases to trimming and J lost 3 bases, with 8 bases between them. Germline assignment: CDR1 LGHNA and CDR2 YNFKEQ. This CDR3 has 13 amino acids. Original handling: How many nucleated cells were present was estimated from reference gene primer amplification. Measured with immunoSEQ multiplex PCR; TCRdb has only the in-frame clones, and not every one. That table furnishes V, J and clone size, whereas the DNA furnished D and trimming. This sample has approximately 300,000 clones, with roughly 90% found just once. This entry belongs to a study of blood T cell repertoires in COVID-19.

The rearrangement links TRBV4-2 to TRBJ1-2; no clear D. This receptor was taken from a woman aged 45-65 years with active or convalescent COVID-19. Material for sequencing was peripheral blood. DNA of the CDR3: TGTGCCAGCAGCCAGAGGCCGGACTATGGCTACACCTTC. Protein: CASSQRPDYGYTF.